A selection of T cell receptor beta chains follows, all from one sample in a study of beta chain features in type 1 diabetes. Only in-frame clones appear in the TCRdb table, and some are missing; sequencing was by immunoSEQ multiplex PCR. Of around 250,000 clones listed, approximately 14% are singletons. Sample: naive CD4+ T cells from blood. The source is a young man with type 1 diabetes. Both conserved end residues are part of each CDR3. The D gene is left open where the match is weak. Size tells how often a clone was seen (once, few, many) or the class of an expanded clone, and some rows leave it out.

J	V	size	D	DNA	CDR3
TRBJ2-3	TRBV4-3	NA	TRBD2	TGCGCCAGCAGCCAACAACCGCCGATCCCGGGACTAGCGAGCACAGATACGCAGTATTTT	CASSQQPPIPGLASTDTQYF
TRBJ2-4	TRBV4-3	few	TRBD2	TGCGCCAGCAGCCGCGAGACGGGAGGGACTTCCCTAGCCAAAAACATTCAGTACTTC	CASSRETGGTSLAKNIQYF
TRBJ1-2	TRBV7-9	few	NA	TGTGCCAGCAGCAAGGACCGAGGGCACTATGGCTACACCTTC	CASSKDRGHYGYTF
TRBJ2-5	TRBV14	few	TRBD2	TGTGCCAGCAGCCACGGGGGGGAGACCCAGTACTTC	CASSHGGETQYF
TRBJ2-5	TRBV7-9	NA	NA	TGTGCCAGCAGCGCCACACACGCGCCTGAGGCCCAGTACTTC	CASSATHAPEAQYF
TRBJ2-1	TRBV4-1	NA	NA	TGCGCCAGCAGCCAACTACTAGCCGGACTCCACCTTGGTGAGCAGTTCTTC	CASSQLLAGLHLGEQFF
TRBJ1-1	TRBV30	NA	TRBD1	TGTGCCTGGGCTAGGGGGCAAGGTGAAGCTTTCTTT	CAWARGQGEAFF
TRBJ2-7	TRBV7-3	NA	NA	TGTGCCAGCAGCTTCGGGCTAGCTCCCTACGAGCAGTACTTC	CASSFGLAPYEQYF
TRBJ2-7	TRBV7-2	NA	NA	TGTGCCAGCAGCTTAGCCTCAGGAGGGTACGAGCAGTACTTC	CASSLASGGYEQYF
TRBJ2-7	TRBV7-9	NA	NA	TGTGCCAGCAGCCCCCGGCAGACGGACTTTAAGTACGAGCAGTACTTC	CASSPRQTDFKYEQYF
TRBJ2-1	TRBV18	few	TRBD1	TGTGCCAGCTCACCACCAAACTCGGGACAGGGGGTCGGGGAGCAGTTCTTC	CASSPPNSGQGVGEQFF
TRBJ2-7	TRBV19	NA	NA	TGTGCCAGTAGTCCACGCTCTGCCGGACTGAACGAGCAGTACTTC	CASSPRSAGLNEQYF
TRBJ2-4	TRBV7-8	few	NA	TGTGCCAGCAGCCCCCAGTTCGCCAAAAACATTCAGTACTTC	CASSPQFAKNIQYF
TRBJ2-1	TRBV5-1	few	NA	TGCGCCAGTACTTCAATTGGGGGAGGTGAGCAGTTCTTC	CASTSIGGGEQFF
TRBJ2-7	TRBV13	NA	TRBD1	TGTGCCAGCAGCTTATGGGACAGGCGAACCTACGAGCAGTACTTC	CASSLWDRRTYEQYF
TRBJ1-1	TRBV5-1	few	NA	TGCGCCAGCAGCTTGGCAGGAGGGAATGAAGCTTTCTTT	CASSLAGGNEAFF
TRBJ2-1	TRBV15	few	NA	TGTGCCACCAGCAGAGACAGTACTAGCTCCTACAATGAGCAGTTCTTC	CATSRDSTSSYNEQFF
TRBJ2-7	TRBV6-5	NA	TRBD1	TGTGCCAGCACCCAAGGGCAGGGGGCGGTCAAGCAGTACTTC	CASTQGQGAVKQYF
TRBJ2-1	TRBV28	NA	NA	TGTGCCAGCAGTTCGGGACTTCACGAGCAGTTCTTC	CASSSGLHEQFF